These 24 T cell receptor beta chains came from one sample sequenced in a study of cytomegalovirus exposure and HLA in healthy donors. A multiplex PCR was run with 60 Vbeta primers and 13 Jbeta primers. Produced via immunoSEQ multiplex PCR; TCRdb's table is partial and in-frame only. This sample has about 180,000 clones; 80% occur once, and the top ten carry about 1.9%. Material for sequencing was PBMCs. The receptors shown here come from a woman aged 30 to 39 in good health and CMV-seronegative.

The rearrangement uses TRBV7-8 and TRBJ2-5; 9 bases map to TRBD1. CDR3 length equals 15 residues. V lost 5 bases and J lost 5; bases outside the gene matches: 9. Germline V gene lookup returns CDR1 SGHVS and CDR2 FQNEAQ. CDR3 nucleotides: TGTGCCAGCAGCCCCAGGGACAGGGCAGGGGAGACCCAGTACTTC. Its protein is CASSPRDRAGETQYF.

CDR3 sequence (DNA): TGTGCCAGCAGTGTCCTAGCGGGGGTCGTGGGGGAGCTGTTTTTT. Encoded protein: CASSVLAGVVGELFF. J is TRBJ2-2 and V is TRBV6-5; 10 nucleotides line up with TRBD2. Germline assignment: CDR1 MNHEY and CDR2 SVGAGI. The CDR3 contains 15 residues. Trimming took 5 bases from V and 8 from J; bases not matched to a gene: 8.

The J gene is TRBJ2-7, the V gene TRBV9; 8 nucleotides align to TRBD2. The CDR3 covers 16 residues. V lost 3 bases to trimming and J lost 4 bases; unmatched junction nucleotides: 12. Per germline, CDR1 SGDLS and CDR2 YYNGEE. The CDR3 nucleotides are TGTGCCAGCAGCGATTCGGACCGCGGGGGGACTTACGAGCAGTACTTC. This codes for CASSDSDRGGTYEQYF. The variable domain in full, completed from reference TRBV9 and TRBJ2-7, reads DSGVTQTPKHLITATGQRVTLRCSPRSGDLSVYWYQQSLDQGLQFLIQYYNGEERAKGNILERFSAQQFPDLHSELNLSSLELGDSALYFCASSDSDRGGTYEQYFGPGTRLTVT.

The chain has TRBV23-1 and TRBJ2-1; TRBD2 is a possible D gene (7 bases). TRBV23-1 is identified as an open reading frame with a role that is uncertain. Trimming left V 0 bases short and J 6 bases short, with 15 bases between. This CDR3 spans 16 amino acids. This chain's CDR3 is CASSQSSRGGSNEQFF. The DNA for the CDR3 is TGCGCCAGCAGTCAATCCTCGAGGGGGGGTAGCAATGAGCAGTTCTTC.

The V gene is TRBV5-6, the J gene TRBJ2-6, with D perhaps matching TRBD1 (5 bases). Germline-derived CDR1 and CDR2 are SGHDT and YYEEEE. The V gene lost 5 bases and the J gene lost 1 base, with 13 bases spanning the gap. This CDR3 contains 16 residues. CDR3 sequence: CASSQGRASGANVLTF. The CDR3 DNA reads TGTGCCAGCAGTCAGGGAAGGGCGTCTGGGGCCAACGTCCTGACTTTC.

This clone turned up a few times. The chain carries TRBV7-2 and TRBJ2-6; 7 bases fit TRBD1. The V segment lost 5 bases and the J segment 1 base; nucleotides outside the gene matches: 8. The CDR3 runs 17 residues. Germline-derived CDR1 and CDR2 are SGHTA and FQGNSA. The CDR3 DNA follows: TGTGCCAGCAGCACCAGGGGCAGGGGGTCTGGGGCCAACGTCCTGACTTTC. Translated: CASSTRGRGSGANVLTF.

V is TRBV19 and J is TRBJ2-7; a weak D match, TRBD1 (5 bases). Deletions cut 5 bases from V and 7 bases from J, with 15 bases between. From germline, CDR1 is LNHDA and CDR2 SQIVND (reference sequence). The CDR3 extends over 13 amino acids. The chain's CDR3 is CASSLGSRAEQYF. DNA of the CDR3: TGTGCCAGTAGTCTAGGGTCCAGGGCTGAGCAGTACTTC.

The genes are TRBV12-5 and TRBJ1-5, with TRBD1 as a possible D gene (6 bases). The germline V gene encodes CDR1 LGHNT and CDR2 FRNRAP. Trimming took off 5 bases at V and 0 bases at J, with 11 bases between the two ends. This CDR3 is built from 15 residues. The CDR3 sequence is CASGPTGFSNQPQHF. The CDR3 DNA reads TGTGCTAGTGGTCCCACAGGGTTTAGCAATCAGCCCCAGCATTTT.

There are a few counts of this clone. CDR3 residues: CASSLGTGSAEAFF. The CDR3 region has the DNA TGCGCCAGCAGCTTGGGTACAGGGAGCGCTGAAGCTTTCTTT. This chain uses TRBV5-1 with TRBJ1-1; a weak D match, TRBD1 (6 bases). V lost 0 bases and J lost 6, with 12 bases in between. The CDR3 totals 14 residues. Germline V CDR1 and CDR2: SGHRS, YFSETQ.

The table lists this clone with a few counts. The CDR3 sequence is CASSLTVEETQYF. DNA of the CDR3: TGCGCCAGCAGCTTGACTGTGGAAGAGACCCAGTACTTC. V gene TRBV5-1 combines with J gene TRBJ2-5; D unresolved. Germline CDR1 reads SGHRS; CDR2 reads YFSETQ. The ends were cut back, 1 base at V and 3 bases at J, with 7 bases in the middle. This CDR3 comprises 13 residues.

CDR3 loop: CASSLRLAGGTDTQYF. As DNA, the CDR3 is TGTGCCAGCAGCTTACGACTAGCGGGGGGAACAGATACGCAGTATTTT. This sequence joins TRBV7-2 and TRBJ2-3; TRBD2 aligns across 13 bases. In germline, CDR1 is SGHTA, CDR2 FQGNSA. CDR3 length: 16 residues. V was pared by 2 bases and J by 3 bases, with 2 bases of the junction left unmatched.

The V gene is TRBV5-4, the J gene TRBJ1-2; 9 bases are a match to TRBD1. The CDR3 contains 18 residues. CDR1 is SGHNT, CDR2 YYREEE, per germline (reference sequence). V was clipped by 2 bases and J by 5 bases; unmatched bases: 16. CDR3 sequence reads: CASSFLLGTGGAGYGYTF. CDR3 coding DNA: TGTGCCAGCAGCTTCCTTCTGGGCACAGGGGGCGCGGGGTATGGCTACACCTTC. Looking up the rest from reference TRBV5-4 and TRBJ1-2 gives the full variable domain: ETGVTQSPTHLIKTRGQQVTLRCSSQSGHNTVSWYQQALGQGPQFIFQYYREEENGRGNFPPRFSGLQFPNYSSELNVNALELDDSALYLCASSFLLGTGGAGYGYTFGSGTRLTVV.

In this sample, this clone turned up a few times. CDR3 protein: CAISELAQGPPTMNTEAFF. CDR3 in DNA: TGTGCCATCAGTGAGCTCGCACAGGGCCCCCCAACCATGAACACTGAAGCTTTCTTT. The gene calls are TRBV10-3 and TRBJ1-1; TRBD1 is a possible D gene (6 bases). Between the trimmed V and J ends, which lost 2 bases and 0 bases, there was a span of 22 bases. The CDR3 length is 19 residues. Germline loops: CDR1 ENHRY, CDR2 SYGVKD.

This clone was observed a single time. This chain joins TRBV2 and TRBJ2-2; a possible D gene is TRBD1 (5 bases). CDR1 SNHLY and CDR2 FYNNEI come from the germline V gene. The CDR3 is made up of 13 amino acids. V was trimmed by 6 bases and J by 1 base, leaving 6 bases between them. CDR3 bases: TGTGCCAGCAGAGGGGAGAACACCGGGGAGCTGTTTTTT. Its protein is CASRGENTGELFF.

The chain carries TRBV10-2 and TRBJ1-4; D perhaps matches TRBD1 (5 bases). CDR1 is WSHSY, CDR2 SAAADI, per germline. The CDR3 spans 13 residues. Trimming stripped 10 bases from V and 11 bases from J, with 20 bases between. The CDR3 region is CATENSGGGKLFF. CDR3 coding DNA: TGCGCCACCGAGAACAGTGGCGGGGGGAAACTGTTTTTT.

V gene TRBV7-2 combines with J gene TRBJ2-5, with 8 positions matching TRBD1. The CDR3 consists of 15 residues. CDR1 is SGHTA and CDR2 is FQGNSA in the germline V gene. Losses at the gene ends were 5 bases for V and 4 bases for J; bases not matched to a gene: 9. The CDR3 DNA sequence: TGTGCCAGCAGCCTAGGGACAGGCGGTAGAGAGACCCAGTACTTC. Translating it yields CASSLGTGGRETQYF.

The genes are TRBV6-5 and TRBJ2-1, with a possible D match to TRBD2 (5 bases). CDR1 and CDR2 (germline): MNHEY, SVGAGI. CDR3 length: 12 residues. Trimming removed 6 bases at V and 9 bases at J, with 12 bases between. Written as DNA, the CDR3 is TGTGCCAGCAGGTTCCACGGAGGTGAGCAGTTCTTC. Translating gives CASRFHGGEQFF.

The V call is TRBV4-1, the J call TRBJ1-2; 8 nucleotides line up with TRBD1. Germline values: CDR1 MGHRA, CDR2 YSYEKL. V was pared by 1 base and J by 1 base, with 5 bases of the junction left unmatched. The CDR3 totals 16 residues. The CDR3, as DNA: TGCGCCAGCAGCCAAGCTCAGGGGGCATTTAACTATGGCTACACCTTC. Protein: CASSQAQGAFNYGYTF.

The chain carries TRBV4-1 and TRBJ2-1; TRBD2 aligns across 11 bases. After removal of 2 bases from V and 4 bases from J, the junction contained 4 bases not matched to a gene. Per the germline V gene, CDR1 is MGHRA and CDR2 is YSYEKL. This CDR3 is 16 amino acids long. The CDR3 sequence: CASSQTGLADYNEQFF. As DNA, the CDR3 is TGCGCCAGCAGCCAAACGGGACTAGCGGATTACAATGAGCAGTTCTTC.

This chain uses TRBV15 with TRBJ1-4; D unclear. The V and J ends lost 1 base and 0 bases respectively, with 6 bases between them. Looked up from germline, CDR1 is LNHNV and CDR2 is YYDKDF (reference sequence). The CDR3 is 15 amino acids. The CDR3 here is CATSRGPATNEKLFF. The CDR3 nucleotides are TGTGCCACCAGCAGAGGTCCTGCAACTAATGAAAAACTGTTTTTT. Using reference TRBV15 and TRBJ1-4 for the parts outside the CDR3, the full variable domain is DAMVIQNPRYQVTQFGKPVTLSCSQTLNHNVMYWYQQKSSQAPKLLFHYYDKDFNNEADTPDNFQSRRPNTSFCFLDIRSPGLGDTAMYLCATSRGPATNEKLFFGSGTQLSVL.

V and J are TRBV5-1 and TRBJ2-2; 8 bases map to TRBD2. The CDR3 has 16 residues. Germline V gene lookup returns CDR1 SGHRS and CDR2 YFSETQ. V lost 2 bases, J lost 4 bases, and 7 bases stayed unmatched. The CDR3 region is CASSFQSGGSTGELFF. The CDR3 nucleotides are TGCGCCAGCAGCTTTCAGAGCGGGGGCTCCACCGGGGAGCTGTTTTTT.

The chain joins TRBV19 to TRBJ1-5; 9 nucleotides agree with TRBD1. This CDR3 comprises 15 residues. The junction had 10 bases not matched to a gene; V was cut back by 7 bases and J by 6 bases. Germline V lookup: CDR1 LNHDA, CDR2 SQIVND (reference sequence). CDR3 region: CASKGQGLVFQPQHF. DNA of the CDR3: TGTGCCAGTAAAGGACAGGGGTTAGTATTTCAGCCCCAGCATTTT.

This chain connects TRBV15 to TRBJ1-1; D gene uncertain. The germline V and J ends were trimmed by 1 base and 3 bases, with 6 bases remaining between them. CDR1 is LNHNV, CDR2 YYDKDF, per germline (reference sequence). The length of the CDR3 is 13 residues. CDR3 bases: TGTGCCACCAGCAGAGCAGGCTACACTGAAGCTTTCTTT. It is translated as CATSRAGYTEAFF.

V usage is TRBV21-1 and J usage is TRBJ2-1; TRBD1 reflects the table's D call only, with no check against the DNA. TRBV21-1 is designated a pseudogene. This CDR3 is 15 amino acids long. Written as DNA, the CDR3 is TGTGCCAGCAGCAAAGTTACAGGGTATGGGAATGAGCAGTTCTTC. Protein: CASSKVTGYGNEQFF.